This entry concerns a single T cell receptor beta chain. The antigen remains unidentified. This record comes from a study of T cell responses to AZD1222 COVID-19 vaccine. Whole-study results and caveats: When two AZD1222 doses had been given, Spike-specific TCR breadth and depth rose.

The assay was immunoSEQ multiplex PCR, and TCRdb's table has in-frame clones only and misses some. In the table there are 140,000 to 150,000 clones, approximately 92% of which are singletons. The CDR3 extends over 15 amino acids. Trimming pared 2 bases from V and 1 base from J, leaving 9 bases between. The germline gives CDR1 SNHLY, CDR2 FYNNEI. Specimen: peripheral blood, collected on day 0 of AZD1222 vaccination. This rearrangement joins TRBV2 to TRBJ2-1, with D perhaps matching TRBD1 or TRBD2 (5 bases each). The TCR originated in an adult in good health. The CDR3 coding sequence is TGTGCCAGCAGTGAATTCGGGGCGTCCTACAATGAGCAGTTCTTC. Its protein is CASSEFGASYNEQFF.